Sequencing of this T cell receptor (beta chain) was carried out in a study of Ad26.COV2.S vaccination and SARS-CoV-2 variants. Background on the study: The trial was COV1001 and the donor's arm was Ad26.COV2.S. Study observations and caveats: Measurements of TCR breadth and depth may have given underestimates of the total T cell responses.

As regards this clone: The antigen is unknown. Within the sample, other DNA sequences also encode this same CDR3.

Noted treatment: roughly 20 received Ad26.COV2.S at low or high dose, single or two shots; a few received placebo; per-sample allocation not given. After the first vaccine or placebo injection, samples were drawn on day 63. Wuhan-strain SARS-CoV-2 spike was expressed by the Ad26 vector that made up the vaccine. Trimming removed 3 bases from V and 10 bases from J; junction bases left unmatched: 1. This CDR3 is 12 amino acids long. Germline loops: CDR1 KGHSH, CDR2 LQKENI. Here immunoSEQ multiplex PCR was the method, and the copy in TCRdb shows in-frame clones only, minus some. The sample carries fewer than 900,000 clones, 80% to 90% recorded once.

The sample was peripheral blood, taken in a trial of Ad26.COV2.S vaccine versus placebo. The receptor was isolated from a person aged 18-65 years who received the Ad26.COV2.S COVID-19 vaccine or a placebo. This chain joins TRBV18 and TRBJ2-1, with 9 bases that match TRBD2. The CDR3 region is CASSPGLAEQFF. CDR3 DNA: TGTGCCAGCTCACCCGGACTAGCGGAGCAGTTCTTC.